These T cell receptor beta chains were read from a single sample in a study of vaccination and CD4 T cells after COVID-19. TCRdb re-derived calls from the PCR reads in MiXCR, one entry per CDR3 protein. The table has roughly 20,000 distinct CDR3 sequences, about 42% seen once; the top ten hold approximately 26%. Their antigens remain unidentified. Sequenced material: CD4+ T cells from blood, cultured in vitro, taken before SARS-CoV-2 vaccination. The receptors were sampled from a human donor who received a COVID-19 vaccine. CDR3s include the opening cysteine and the closing phenylalanine or tryptophan. Fields, in order: CDR3 length, V gene, clone size, J gene, D gene, CDR3 protein, CDR3 DNA. The D gene is left open where the match is weak. A row's size may be missing; if present it is once, few, many or a size class.

>15|TRBV19|few|TRBJ1-6|TRBD1
CASSSGGQLSSPLHF
TGTGCCAGTAGTAGCGGGGGACAGTTATCCTCACCCCTCCACTTT
>11|TRBV7-6|.|TRBJ2-1|TRBD2
CASSSGTPQFF
TGCGCCAGCAGCAGCGGGACTCCTCAGTTCTTC
>17|TRBV30|few|TRBJ2-3|TRBD2
CAWSLPGLAGGLDTQYF
TGTGCCTGGAGTTTGCCGGGACTAGCGGGGGGGTTAGATACGCAGTATTTT
>13|TRBV2|.|TRBJ1-3|.
CASSVGQGNTIYF
TGTGCCAGCAGTGTGGGGCAGGGAAACACCATATATTTT
>15|TRBV10-3|.|TRBJ1-5|.
CAISDASEVSQPQHF
TGTGCCATCAGTGATGCGTCTGAGGTTAGTCAGCCCCAGCATTTT
>14|TRBV24-1|.|TRBJ2-5|TRBD2
CATSDLRGGETQYF
TGTGCCACCAGTGATTTGCGGGGGGGAGAGACCCAGTACTTC
>13|TRBV30|few|TRBJ1-6|.
CAWRTGSWSPLHF
TGTGCCTGGAGAACAGGCTCATGGTCACCCCTCCACTTT
>17|TRBV6-5|.|TRBJ2-5|.
CASSYSINGGPQETQYF
TGTGCCAGCAGTTACTCCATTAACGGGGGGCCCCAAGAGACCCAGTACTTC
>16|TRBV6-4|few|TRBJ2-3|TRBD2
CASSGSASGLTDTQYF
TGTGCCAGCAGTGGGTCGGCTAGCGGTTTGACAGATACGCAGTATTTT
>14|TRBV6-5|few|TRBJ1-1|.
CASSYSIGTTEAFF
TGTGCCAGCAGTTACTCGATAGGGACAACTGAAGCTTTCTTT
>15|TRBV6-5|few|TRBJ1-2|.
CASSYGSGRNYGYTF
TGTGCCAGCAGTTACGGTTCGGGCAGGAACTATGGCTACACCTTC
>12|TRBV2|.|TRBJ2-3|.
CASRANTDTQYF
TGTGCCAGCAGGGCTAACACAGATACGCAGTATTTT
>19|TRBV15|.|TRBJ1-4|.
CATSRDRWGTRATNEKLFF
TGTGCCACCAGCAGAGATCGTTGGGGGACCCGTGCAACTAATGAAAAACTGTTTTTT
>14|TRBV19|.|TRBJ1-1|.
CASSIDRVYTEAFF
TGTGCCAGTAGTATAGACAGGGTCTACACTGAAGCTTTCTTT
>18|TRBV6-1|.|TRBJ2-1|.
CASRARAASAWDYNEQFF
TGTGCCAGCAGAGCCCGAGCCGCTAGCGCTTGGGACTACAATGAGCAGTTCTTC
>13|TRBV2|.|TRBJ2-2|.
CASKLSHTGELFF
TGTGCCAGCAAACTTTCGCACACCGGGGAGCTGTTTTTT
>12|TRBV5-1|few|TRBJ2-5|.
CASSSNQETQYF
TGCGCCAGCAGCTCGAATCAAGAGACCCAGTACTTC
>16|TRBV19|once|TRBJ2-1|TRBD2
CASSIDRLAGGNEQFF
TGTGCCAGTAGTATAGATCGACTAGCGGGGGGCAATGAGCAGTTCTTC